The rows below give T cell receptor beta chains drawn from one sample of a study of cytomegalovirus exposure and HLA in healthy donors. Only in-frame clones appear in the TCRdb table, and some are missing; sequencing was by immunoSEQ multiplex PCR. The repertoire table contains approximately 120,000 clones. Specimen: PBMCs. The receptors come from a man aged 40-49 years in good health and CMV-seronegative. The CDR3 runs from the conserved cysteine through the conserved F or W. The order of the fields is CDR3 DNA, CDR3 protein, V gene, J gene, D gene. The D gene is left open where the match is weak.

CDR3nt: TGCAGCGTTCGCAGGGGAGGGGGTAATGAAAAACTGTTTTTT
CDR3aa: CSVRRGGGNEKLFF
v_gene: TRBV29-1
j_gene: TRBJ1-4
d_gene: -

CDR3nt: TGTGCCAGCAGCACAACTAGCGGGAGTGGGACAGATACGCAGTATTTT
CDR3aa: CASSTTSGSGTDTQYF
v_gene: TRBV9
j_gene: TRBJ2-3
d_gene: TRBD2

CDR3nt: TGTGCCATCAGTGAGGGAGGAGCCAATGAAAAACTGTTTTTT
CDR3aa: CAISEGGANEKLFF
v_gene: TRBV10-3
j_gene: TRBJ1-4
d_gene: -

CDR3nt: TGTGCCAGTGGCTTTAGCGGGAATGAGCAGTTCTTC
CDR3aa: CASGFSGNEQFF
v_gene: TRBV2
j_gene: TRBJ2-1
d_gene: TRBD2

CDR3nt: TGCGCCAGCAGCTTGGACAGGGGTTCCACTGAAGCTTTCTTT
CDR3aa: CASSLDRGSTEAFF
v_gene: TRBV5-1
j_gene: TRBJ1-1
d_gene: TRBD1

CDR3nt: TGTGCCAGCAACCACCCCGCAGGAGGAGTCTACAATGAGCAGTTCTTC
CDR3aa: CASNHPAGGVYNEQFF
v_gene: TRBV19
j_gene: TRBJ2-1
d_gene: -

CDR3nt: TGTGCCAGCAGTCGACAGGGGGCTTTTAGGTTTGAAGCTTTCTTT
CDR3aa: CASSRQGAFRFEAFF
v_gene: TRBV6-5
j_gene: TRBJ1-1
d_gene: TRBD1

CDR3nt: TGCAGCGTTGAAGGAGGTAGGCCCTACGAGCAGTACTTC
CDR3aa: CSVEGGRPYEQYF
v_gene: TRBV29-1
j_gene: TRBJ2-7
d_gene: -

CDR3nt: TGCGCCAGCAGCCGGGCTAGCGGGAGTGCTACAGATACGCAGTATTTT
CDR3aa: CASSRASGSATDTQYF
v_gene: TRBV5-1
j_gene: TRBJ2-3
d_gene: TRBD2

CDR3nt: TGCGCCAGCAGCTTGGAAAGGGGCTTAAACACTGAAGCTTTCTTT
CDR3aa: CASSLERGLNTEAFF
v_gene: TRBV5-1
j_gene: TRBJ1-1
d_gene: -

CDR3nt: TGTGCCTGGAGGGCCCGACAGTTCTATGGCTACACCTTC
CDR3aa: CAWRARQFYGYTF
v_gene: TRBV30
j_gene: TRBJ1-2
d_gene: -

CDR3nt: TGTGCCAGCAGCTTAGTAGGTCGGGGGATGACCACTGAAGCTTTCTTT
CDR3aa: CASSLVGRGMTTEAFF
v_gene: TRBV11-2
j_gene: TRBJ1-1
d_gene: -

CDR3nt: TGTGCGAGCCGGGCTAGCGGTATTTGGAATGAGCAGTTCTTC
CDR3aa: CASRASGIWNEQFF
v_gene: TRBV7-3
j_gene: TRBJ2-1
d_gene: TRBD2

CDR3nt: TGTGCCAGCAGCCAAGACCTAAACTATGGCTACACCTTC
CDR3aa: CASSQDLNYGYTF
v_gene: TRBV4-2
j_gene: TRBJ1-2
d_gene: -

CDR3nt: TGTGCCAGCAGCCGCGGTGGGGGGACTGATGAAAAACTGTTTTTT
CDR3aa: CASSRGGGTDEKLFF
v_gene: TRBV5-8
j_gene: TRBJ1-4
d_gene: -

CDR3nt: TGTGCCAGCAGCCTGGCGGGGACAGAAAATCAGCCCCAGCATTTT
CDR3aa: CASSLAGTENQPQHF
v_gene: TRBV28
j_gene: TRBJ1-5
d_gene: TRBD1

CDR3nt: TGTGCCAGCAGTTTAACAGGGGGCGGATCTTTCTATGGCTACACCTTC
CDR3aa: CASSLTGGGSFYGYTF
v_gene: TRBV28
j_gene: TRBJ1-2
d_gene: TRBD1

CDR3nt: TGTGCCAGCAGCCCGGACAAACCCTACGAGCAGTACTTC
CDR3aa: CASSPDKPYEQYF
v_gene: TRBV7-9
j_gene: TRBJ2-7
d_gene: -

CDR3nt: TGTGCCAGCAGTTTAGGGTTTTCCCCCGGGGGAGGCTACACCTTC
CDR3aa: CASSLGFSPGGGYTF
v_gene: TRBV28
j_gene: TRBJ1-2
d_gene: -

CDR3nt: TGCGCCAGCAGCCCCTTCAGCGGGAACTACAATGAGCAGTTCTTC
CDR3aa: CASSPFSGNYNEQFF
v_gene: TRBV5-1
j_gene: TRBJ2-1
d_gene: TRBD2

CDR3nt: TGCGCCAGCAGCTCTCAACCCACGACTAGGTCCGAGACCCAGTACTTC
CDR3aa: CASSSQPTTRSETQYF
v_gene: TRBV5-1
j_gene: TRBJ2-5
d_gene: -

CDR3nt: TGTGCCAGCAGCCCTACTAGCGGGATCCAAGAGACCCAGTACTTC
CDR3aa: CASSPTSGIQETQYF
v_gene: TRBV5-4
j_gene: TRBJ2-5
d_gene: TRBD2

CDR3nt: TGTGCTAGCAGCTTTAGCGGGAGCGACGAGCAGTACTTC
CDR3aa: CASSFSGSDEQYF
v_gene: TRBV7-7
j_gene: TRBJ2-7
d_gene: TRBD2

CDR3nt: TGTGCCAGCAGCGACGGGACAGTTAACTACGAGCAGTACTTC
CDR3aa: CASSDGTVNYEQYF
v_gene: TRBV5-6
j_gene: TRBJ2-7
d_gene: TRBD1

CDR3nt: TGTGCCATCAGGGGGGGAAGGGAGATCACAGATACGCAGTATTTT
CDR3aa: CAIRGGREITDTQYF
v_gene: TRBV10-3
j_gene: TRBJ2-3
d_gene: -

CDR3nt: TGTGCCAGCAGCCCTCCGGGGTATAGCAATCAGCCCCAGCATTTT
CDR3aa: CASSPPGYSNQPQHF
v_gene: TRBV27
j_gene: TRBJ1-5
d_gene: -

CDR3nt: TGCGCCAGCAGCCAGGACCAGGGGGCCTATAGCAATCAGCCCCAGCATTTT
CDR3aa: CASSQDQGAYSNQPQHF
v_gene: TRBV4-1
j_gene: TRBJ1-5
d_gene: TRBD1

CDR3nt: TGCGCCAGCAGCTTGGTGGCTAGCGGGGGCTCCGAGCAGTACTTC
CDR3aa: CASSLVASGGSEQYF
v_gene: TRBV5-1
j_gene: TRBJ2-7
d_gene: TRBD2

CDR3nt: TGTGCCAGCAGCTTACGGGTAGCGGGAAACACCGGGGAGCTGTTTTTT
CDR3aa: CASSLRVAGNTGELFF
v_gene: TRBV7-2
j_gene: TRBJ2-2
d_gene: TRBD2

CDR3nt: TGTGCCAGTAGTACCCAGACTAGCGGGAGGGCCGAGGGAAACACAGATACGCAGTATTTT
CDR3aa: CASSTQTSGRAEGNTDTQYF
v_gene: TRBV19
j_gene: TRBJ2-3
d_gene: TRBD2

CDR3nt: TGTGCCAGCAGTGAATGGTGGCAGGGAGGTGAGACCCAGTACTTC
CDR3aa: CASSEWWQGGETQYF
v_gene: TRBV2
j_gene: TRBJ2-5
d_gene: -

CDR3nt: TGCGCCAGCAGCCTCCCGGGACAGGGAGTTGGTTATGGCTACACCTTC
CDR3aa: CASSLPGQGVGYGYTF
v_gene: TRBV5-1
j_gene: TRBJ1-2
d_gene: TRBD1

CDR3nt: TGCGCCAGCAGCTTGGGGACTAGCGGCCCCACAGATACGCAGTATTTT
CDR3aa: CASSLGTSGPTDTQYF
v_gene: TRBV5-1
j_gene: TRBJ2-3
d_gene: TRBD2

CDR3nt: TGCAGCGCGGGGACAGGGAACAATGAGCAGTTCTTC
CDR3aa: CSAGTGNNEQFF
v_gene: TRBV29-1
j_gene: TRBJ2-1
d_gene: TRBD1

CDR3nt: TGTGCCAGCAGCGGGGACAGGGGGCCCGTTGAGCAGTTCTTC
CDR3aa: CASSGDRGPVEQFF
v_gene: TRBV5-4
j_gene: TRBJ2-1
d_gene: TRBD1

CDR3nt: TGTGCCAGCAGCTTAACCCCGGAGGAAGGGACCCAGTACTTC
CDR3aa: CASSLTPEEGTQYF
v_gene: TRBV7-3
j_gene: TRBJ2-5
d_gene: -

CDR3nt: TGTGCCAGCAGCAACAGCGGGGGAAGCTCCTACGAGCAGTACTTC
CDR3aa: CASSNSGGSSYEQYF
v_gene: TRBV7-9
j_gene: TRBJ2-7
d_gene: TRBD2

CDR3nt: TGTGCCAGCAGCCTGGGGACAGGGCCCCTTAATGAAAAACTGTTTTTT
CDR3aa: CASSLGTGPLNEKLFF
v_gene: TRBV7-2
j_gene: TRBJ1-4
d_gene: TRBD1

CDR3nt: TGTGCCTGGAGTCCCAGGAGGTATGAAAAACTGTTTTTT
CDR3aa: CAWSPRRYEKLFF
v_gene: TRBV30
j_gene: TRBJ1-4
d_gene: -

CDR3nt: TGTGCCAGCAGGGGACTAGCGGGAGGGAGGGATGAGCAGTTCTTC
CDR3aa: CASRGLAGGRDEQFF
v_gene: TRBV6-1
j_gene: TRBJ2-1
d_gene: TRBD2

CDR3nt: TGTGCCAGCAGCTTGCGGACTAGCGGGAGTTACGAGCAGTACTTC
CDR3aa: CASSLRTSGSYEQYF
v_gene: TRBV7-6
j_gene: TRBJ2-7
d_gene: TRBD2

CDR3nt: TGTGCCAGCAGCTACGGGCAGGGGAATTCACCCCTCCACTTT
CDR3aa: CASSYGQGNSPLHF
v_gene: TRBV6-6
j_gene: TRBJ1-6
d_gene: -

CDR3nt: TGTGCCAGCAGCCTGACAGTTGGAGAGACCCAGTACTTC
CDR3aa: CASSLTVGETQYF
v_gene: TRBV14
j_gene: TRBJ2-5
d_gene: -